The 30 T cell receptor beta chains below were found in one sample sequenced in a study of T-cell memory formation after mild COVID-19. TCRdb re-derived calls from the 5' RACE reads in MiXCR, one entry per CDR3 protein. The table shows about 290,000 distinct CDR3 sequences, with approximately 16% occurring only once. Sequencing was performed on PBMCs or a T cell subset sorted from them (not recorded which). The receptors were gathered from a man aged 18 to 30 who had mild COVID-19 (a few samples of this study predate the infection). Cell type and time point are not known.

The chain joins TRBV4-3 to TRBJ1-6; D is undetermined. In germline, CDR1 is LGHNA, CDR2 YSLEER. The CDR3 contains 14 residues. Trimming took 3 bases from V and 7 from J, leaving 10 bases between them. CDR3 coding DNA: TGCGCCAGCAGCCAGAGCGAAAGGAATTCACCCCTCCACTTT. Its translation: CASSQSERNSPLHF.

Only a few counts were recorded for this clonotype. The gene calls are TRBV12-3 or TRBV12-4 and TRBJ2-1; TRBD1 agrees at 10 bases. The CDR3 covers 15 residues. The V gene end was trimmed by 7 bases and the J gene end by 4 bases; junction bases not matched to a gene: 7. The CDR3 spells CASTKRQGAYNEQFF. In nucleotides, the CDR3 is TGTGCCAGCACCAAACGACAGGGGGCGTACAATGAGCAGTTCTTC.

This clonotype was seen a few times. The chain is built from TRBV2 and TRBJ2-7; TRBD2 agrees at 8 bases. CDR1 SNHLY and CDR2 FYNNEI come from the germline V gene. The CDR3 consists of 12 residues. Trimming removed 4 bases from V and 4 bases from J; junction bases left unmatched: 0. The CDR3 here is CASSGLAYEQYF. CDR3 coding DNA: TGTGCCAGCAGTGGACTAGCGTACGAGCAGTACTTC. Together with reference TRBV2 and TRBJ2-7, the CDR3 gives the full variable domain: EPEVTQTPSHQVTQMGQEVILRCVPISNHLYFYWYRQILGQKVEFLVSFYNNEISEKSEIFDDQFSVERPDGSNFTLKIRSTKLEDSAMYFCASSGLAYEQYFGPGTRLTVT.

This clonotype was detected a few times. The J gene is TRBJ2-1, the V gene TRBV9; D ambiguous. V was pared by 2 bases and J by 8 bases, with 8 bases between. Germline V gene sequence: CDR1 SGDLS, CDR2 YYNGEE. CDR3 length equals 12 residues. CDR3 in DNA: TGTGCCAGCAGCGTCGTCGGTGATGAGCAGTTCTTC. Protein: CASSVVGDEQFF.

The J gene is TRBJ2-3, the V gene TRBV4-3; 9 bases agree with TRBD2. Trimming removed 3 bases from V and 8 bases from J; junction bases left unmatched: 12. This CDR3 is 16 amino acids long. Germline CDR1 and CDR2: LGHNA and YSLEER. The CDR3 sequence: CASSQPAGGIASTQYF. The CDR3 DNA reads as TGCGCCAGCAGCCAGCCGGCGGGGGGGATCGCGTCTACGCAGTATTTT.

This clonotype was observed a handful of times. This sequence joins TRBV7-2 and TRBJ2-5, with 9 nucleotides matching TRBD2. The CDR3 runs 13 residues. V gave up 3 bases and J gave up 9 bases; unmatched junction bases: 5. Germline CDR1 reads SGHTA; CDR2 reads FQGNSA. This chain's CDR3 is CASSFWTSEPQYF. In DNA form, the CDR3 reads TGTGCCAGCAGCTTCTGGACTAGCGAGCCCCAGTACTTC. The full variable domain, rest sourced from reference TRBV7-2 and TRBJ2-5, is GAGVSQSPSNKVTEKGKDVELRCDPISGHTALYWYRQSLGQGLEFLIYFQGNSAPDKSGLPSDRFSAERTGGSVSTLTIQRTQQEDSAVYLCASSFWTSEPQYFGPGTRLLVL.

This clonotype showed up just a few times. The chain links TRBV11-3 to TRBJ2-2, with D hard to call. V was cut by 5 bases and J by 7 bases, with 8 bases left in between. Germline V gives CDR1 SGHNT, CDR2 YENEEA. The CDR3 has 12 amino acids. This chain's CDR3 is CASSKYGGELFF. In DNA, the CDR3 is TGTGCCAGCAGCAAGTACGGCGGGGAGCTGTTTTTT.

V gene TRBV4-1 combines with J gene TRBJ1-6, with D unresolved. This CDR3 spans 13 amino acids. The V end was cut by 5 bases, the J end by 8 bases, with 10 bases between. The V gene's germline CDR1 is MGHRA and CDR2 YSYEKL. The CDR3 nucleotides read TGCGCCAGCAGCATGAAATGGGATTCACCCCTCCACTTT. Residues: CASSMKWDSPLHF.

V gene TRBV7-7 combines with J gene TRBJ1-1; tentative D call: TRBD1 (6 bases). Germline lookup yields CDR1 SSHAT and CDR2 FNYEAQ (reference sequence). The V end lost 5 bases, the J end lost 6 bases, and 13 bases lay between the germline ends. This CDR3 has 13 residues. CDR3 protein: CASSRDTGSEAFF. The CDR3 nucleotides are TGTGCCAGCAGCCGGGACACAGGATCTGAAGCTTTCTTT.

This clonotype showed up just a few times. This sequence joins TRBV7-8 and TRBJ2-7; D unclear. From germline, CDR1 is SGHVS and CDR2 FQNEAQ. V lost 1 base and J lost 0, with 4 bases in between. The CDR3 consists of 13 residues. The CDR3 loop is CASSLVSSYEQYF. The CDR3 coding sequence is TGTGCCAGCAGCTTAGTCAGCTCCTACGAGCAGTACTTC. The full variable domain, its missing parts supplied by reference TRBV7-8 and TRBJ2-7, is GAGVSQSPRYKVAKRGQDVALRCDPISGHVSLFWYQQALGQGPEFLTYFQNEAQLDKSGLPSDRFFAERPEGSVSTLKIQRTQQEDSAVYLCASSLVSSYEQYFGPGTRLTVT.

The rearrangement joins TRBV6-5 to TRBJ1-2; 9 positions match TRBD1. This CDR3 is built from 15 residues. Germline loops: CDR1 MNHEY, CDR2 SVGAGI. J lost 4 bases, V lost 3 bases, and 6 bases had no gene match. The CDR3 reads CASSYAGTGIYGYTF. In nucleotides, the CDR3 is TGTGCCAGCAGTTATGCCGGGACAGGGATCTATGGCTACACCTTC.

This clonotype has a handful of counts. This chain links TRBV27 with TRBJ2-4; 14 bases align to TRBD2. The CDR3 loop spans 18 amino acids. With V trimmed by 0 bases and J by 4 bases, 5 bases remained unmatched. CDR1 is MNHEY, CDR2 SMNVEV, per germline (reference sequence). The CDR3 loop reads CASSLSTGTSGGKNIQYF. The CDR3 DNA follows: TGTGCCAGCAGTTTATCCACCGGGACTAGCGGGGGAAAAAACATTCAGTACTTC.

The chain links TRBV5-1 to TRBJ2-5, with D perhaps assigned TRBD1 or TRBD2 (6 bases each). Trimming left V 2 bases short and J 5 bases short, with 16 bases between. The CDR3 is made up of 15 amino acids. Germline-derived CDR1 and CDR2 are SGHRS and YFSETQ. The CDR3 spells CASSFGGHLPETQYF. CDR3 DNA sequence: TGCGCCAGCAGCTTCGGGGGACACCTTCCGGAGACCCAGTACTTC.

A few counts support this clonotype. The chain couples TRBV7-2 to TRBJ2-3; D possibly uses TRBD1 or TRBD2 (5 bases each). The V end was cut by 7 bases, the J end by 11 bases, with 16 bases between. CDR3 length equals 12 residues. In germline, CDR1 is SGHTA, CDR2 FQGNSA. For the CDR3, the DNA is TGTGCCAGCACCGCCGGGGCTATGAAGCAGTATTTT. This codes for CASTAGAMKQYF.

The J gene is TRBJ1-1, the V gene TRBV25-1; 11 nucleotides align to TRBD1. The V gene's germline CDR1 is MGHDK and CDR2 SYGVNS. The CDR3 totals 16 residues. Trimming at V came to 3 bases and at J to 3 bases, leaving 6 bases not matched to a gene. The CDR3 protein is CASSDRWDRGDTEAFF. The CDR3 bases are TGTGCCAGCAGTGACAGATGGGACAGGGGGGACACTGAAGCTTTCTTT.

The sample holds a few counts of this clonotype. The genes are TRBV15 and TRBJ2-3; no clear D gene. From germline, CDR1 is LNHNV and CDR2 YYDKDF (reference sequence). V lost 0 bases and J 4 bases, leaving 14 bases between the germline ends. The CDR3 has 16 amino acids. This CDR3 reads CATSREVFLGADTQYF. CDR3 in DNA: TGTGCCACCAGCAGAGAAGTCTTCCTGGGCGCAGATACGCAGTATTTT.

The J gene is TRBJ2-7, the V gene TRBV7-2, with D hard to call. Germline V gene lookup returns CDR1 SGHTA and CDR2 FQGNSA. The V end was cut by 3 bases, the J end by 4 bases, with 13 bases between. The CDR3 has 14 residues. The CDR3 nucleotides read TGTGCCAGCAGCTTTCCCGGCATGGGATACGAGCAGTACGTC. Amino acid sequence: CASSFPGMGYEQYV.

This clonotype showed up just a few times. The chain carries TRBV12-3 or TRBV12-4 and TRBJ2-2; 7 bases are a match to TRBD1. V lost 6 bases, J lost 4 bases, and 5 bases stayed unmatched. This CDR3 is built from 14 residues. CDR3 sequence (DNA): TGTGCCAGCAGCACGACAGGGCCCACCGGGGAGCTGTTTTTT. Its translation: CASSTTGPTGELFF.

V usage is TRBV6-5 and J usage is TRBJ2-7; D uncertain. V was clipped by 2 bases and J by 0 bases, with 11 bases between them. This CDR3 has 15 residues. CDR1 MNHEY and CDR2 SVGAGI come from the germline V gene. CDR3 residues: CASSYDMPCSYEQYV. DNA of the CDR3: TGTGCCAGCAGTTACGACATGCCCTGCTCCTACGAGCAGTACGTC.

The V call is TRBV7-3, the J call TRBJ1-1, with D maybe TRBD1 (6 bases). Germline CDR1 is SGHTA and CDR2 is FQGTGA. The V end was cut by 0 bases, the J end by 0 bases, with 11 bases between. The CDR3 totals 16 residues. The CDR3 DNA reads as TGTGCCAGCAGCTTAACGGGGGGACAACTGAACACTGAAGCTTTCTTT. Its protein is CASSLTGGQLNTEAFF.

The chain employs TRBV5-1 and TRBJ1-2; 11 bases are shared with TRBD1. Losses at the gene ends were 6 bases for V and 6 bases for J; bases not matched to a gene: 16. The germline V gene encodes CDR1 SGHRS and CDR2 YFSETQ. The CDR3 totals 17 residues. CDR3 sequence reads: CASTPGDRGTQLDGYTF. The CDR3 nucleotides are TGCGCCAGCACCCCGGGGGACAGGGGGACCCAATTGGATGGCTACACCTTC.

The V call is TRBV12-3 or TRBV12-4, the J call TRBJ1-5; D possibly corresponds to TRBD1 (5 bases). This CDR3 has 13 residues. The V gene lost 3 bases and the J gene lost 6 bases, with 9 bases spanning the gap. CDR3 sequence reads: CASSLSGFQPQHF. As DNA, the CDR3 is TGTGCCAGCAGTTTGTCAGGGTTTCAGCCCCAGCATTTT.

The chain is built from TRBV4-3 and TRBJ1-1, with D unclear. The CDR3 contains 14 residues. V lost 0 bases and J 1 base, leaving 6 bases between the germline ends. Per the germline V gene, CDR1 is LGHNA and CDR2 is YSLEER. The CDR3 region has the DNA TGCGCCAGCAGCCAAGAGCTTTCGAACACTGAAGCTTTCTTT. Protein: CASSQELSNTEAFF.

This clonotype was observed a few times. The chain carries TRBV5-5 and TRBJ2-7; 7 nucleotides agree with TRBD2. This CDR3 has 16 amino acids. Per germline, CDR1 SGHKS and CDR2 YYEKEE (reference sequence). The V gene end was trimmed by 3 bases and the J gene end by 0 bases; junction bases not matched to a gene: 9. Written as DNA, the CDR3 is TGTGCCAGCAGCTCCGCGGGGAGGGACCCCTCCTACGAGCAGTACTTC. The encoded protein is CASSSAGRDPSYEQYF.

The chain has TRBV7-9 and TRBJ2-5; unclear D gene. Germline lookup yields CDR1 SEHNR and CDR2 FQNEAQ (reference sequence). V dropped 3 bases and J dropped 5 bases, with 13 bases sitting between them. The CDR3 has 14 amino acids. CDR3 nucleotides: TGTGCCAGCAGCTTTCTCGGGTTTCGCGAGACCCAGTACTTC. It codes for CASSFLGFRETQYF.

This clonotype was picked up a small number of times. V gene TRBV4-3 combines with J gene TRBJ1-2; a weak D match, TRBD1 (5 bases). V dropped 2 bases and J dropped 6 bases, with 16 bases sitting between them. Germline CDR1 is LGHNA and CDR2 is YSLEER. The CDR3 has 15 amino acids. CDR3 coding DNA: TGCGCCAGCAGCCAACTATGGGGGGGGATAGATGGCTACACCTTC. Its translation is CASSQLWGGIDGYTF.

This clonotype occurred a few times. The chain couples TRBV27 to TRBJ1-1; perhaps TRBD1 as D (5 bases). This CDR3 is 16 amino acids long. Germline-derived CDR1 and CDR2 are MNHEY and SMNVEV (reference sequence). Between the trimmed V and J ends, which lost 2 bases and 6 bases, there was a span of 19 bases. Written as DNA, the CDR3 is TGTGCCAGCAGTTTAGACCCCGGTGGGGGGAAAGCTGAAGCTTTCTTT. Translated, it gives CASSLDPGGGKAEAFF.

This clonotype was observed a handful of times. CDR3 nucleotide sequence: TGTGCCAGCAGTGAACAACATGAGCAGTACTTC. Encoded protein: CASSEQHEQYF. The genes are TRBV6-1 and TRBJ2-7; D gene uncertain. V was trimmed by 2 bases and J by 7 bases, leaving 6 bases between them. Germline V lookup: CDR1 MNHNS, CDR2 SASEGT. The CDR3 is made up of 11 amino acids.

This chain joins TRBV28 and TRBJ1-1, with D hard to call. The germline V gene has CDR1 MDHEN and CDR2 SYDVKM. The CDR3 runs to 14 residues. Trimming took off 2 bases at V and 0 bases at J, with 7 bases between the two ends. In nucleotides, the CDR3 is TGTGCCAGCAGTTTAAATCGGCTGAACACTGAAGCTTTCTTT. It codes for CASSLNRLNTEAFF.

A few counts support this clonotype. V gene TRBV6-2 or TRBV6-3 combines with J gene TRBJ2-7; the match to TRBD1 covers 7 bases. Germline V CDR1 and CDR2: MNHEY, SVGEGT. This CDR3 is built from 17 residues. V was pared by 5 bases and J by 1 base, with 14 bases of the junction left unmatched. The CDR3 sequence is CASSERPNRGPSYEQYF. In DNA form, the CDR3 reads TGTGCCAGCAGTGAGCGTCCCAACAGGGGTCCATCCTACGAGCAGTACTTC.